This T cell receptor beta chain was documented in a study of blood T cell repertoires in COVID-19 (dated by TCRdb to 2018 to 2021). Looking at the study overall: Collaborator samples came from the United States, Italy and Spain and covered acute and convalescent phases of COVID-19. The dataset comprised deeply sampled blood TCRbeta repertoires from subjects exposed to, actively infected with, or recovered from COVID-19. The sample metadata nearly always contained a de-identified subject ID, COVID-19 status, age in years and sex. Samples were obtained from the ongoing ImmuneRACE study (first 160 participants) and from over a thousand subjects provided by 6 global collaborators. Where available, HLA class I and class II types were taken from metadata supplied by the sample provider and were not determined by assay-based typing. The repertoires were released in a freely available public database intended as a resource for research on the immune response to SARS-CoV-2. The material from the prospective study consisted of cDNA or gDNA derived from T cells, B-cell-depleted T cells, or PBMCs.

Here is what the overall study found, with its caveats: Clinical and demographic metadata were provided uncurated, with the amount varying by source and participant.

V is pared back by 3 bases and J by 3 bases, with 13 bases lying between the germline termini. CDR1 and CDR2, per the germline V gene, are SGHRS and YFSETQ. Including the terminal cysteine and phenylalanine, the CDR3 comprises 14 residues. Of the read, only the CDR3 DNA is kept; its 42 bases are in frame from base 1. The immunoSEQ Assay, a bias-controlled multiplex PCR, was used to amplify TCRbeta CDR3 regions from genomic DNA. The study's processing was this. The number of nucleated cells in each sample was estimated from the amplification of reference gene primers within the assay. To quantify the absolute abundance of each unique TCRbeta CDR3 rearrangement, sequence reads were collapsed and filtered. Productive Simpson clonality was computed per sample as the square root of Simpson's diversity index over productive rearrangements. In TCRdb, the immuneACCESS table is reduced to in-frame sequences with V and J assigned. These tables do not hold every clone; where another copy was compared, an unresolved V gene accounts for under half, and the others remain unexplained. That table supplies the V and J calls and clone size; D and trimming were determined from the DNA. This sample lists fewer than 350,000 clones; 81% were detected once. In total, the top ten clones hold just under 3% of the sample.

Of note for this clone: It lacks a known antigen. Base qualities are not provided; no much larger clone lies one nucleotide away.

Each collaborating institution followed its own protocols to collect whole blood in K2EDTA tubes. For TCRbeta analysis, collaborators shipped samples in one of three forms: frozen whole blood, isolated PBMCs, or DNA extracted from either of those sample types. Sequenced material: peripheral blood. This TCR came from a woman aged 55-69 years with active or convalescent COVID-19. The sequence links TRBV5-1 to TRBJ2-7; the best D guess is TRBD2, with 6 bases matching. The CDR3 in this case is CASSSRDSGYEQYF. The DNA sequence is TGCGCCAGCAGCTCCCGGGACTCGGGCTACGAGCAGTACTTC. Reference TRBV5-1 and TRBJ2-7 genes cover what lies past the CDR3, so the full variable domain is KAGVTQTPRYLIKTRGQQVTLSCSPISGHRSVSWYQQTPGQGLQFLFEYFSETQRNKGNFPGRFSGRQFSNSRSEMNVSTLELGDSALYLCASSSRDSGYEQYFGPGTRLTVT.